These 13 T cell receptor beta chains were all obtained from the same sample, sequenced in a study of identical twins' blood T cells. TCRdb called the 5' RACE reads again in MiXCR, with one record for every CDR3 protein. This table has 350,000 to 400,000 distinct CDR3 sequences, under 30% appearing once. Sequenced sample: PBMCs. The origin of the receptors is a woman aged 18 to 55 in good health.

This clonotype was seen only a few times. The chain employs TRBV5-1 and TRBJ2-7; D is ambiguous. Germline V gene sequence: CDR1 SGHRS, CDR2 YFSETQ. Trimming took off 2 bases at V and 0 bases at J, with 3 bases between the two ends. The CDR3 is 12 amino acids. The CDR3 here is CASSLPSYEQYF. DNA of the CDR3: TGCGCCAGCAGCTTACCCTCCTACGAGCAGTACTTC.

This clonotype has only a few counts. The rearrangement links TRBV10-2 to TRBJ1-1, with D possibly TRBD1 on 5 matching bases. Trimming shortened V by 4 bases and J by 5 bases, and 11 bases separated the two germline ends. The CDR3 totals 13 residues. CDR1 and CDR2 (germline): WSHSY, SAAADI. The CDR3: CASSASGGTEAFF. Written as DNA, the CDR3 is TGCGCCAGCAGTGCGAGCGGGGGGACTGAAGCTTTCTTT.

This chain links TRBV27 with TRBJ1-1; a possible D gene is TRBD1 (6 bases). Germline CDR1 and CDR2: MNHEY and SMNVEV (reference sequence). The CDR3 loop spans 17 amino acids. The V gene lost 4 bases and the J gene lost 0 bases, with 18 bases spanning the gap. The CDR3 protein is CASSSDRSGVMNTEAFF. CDR3 bases: TGTGCCAGCAGTTCTGACAGGTCGGGGGTTATGAACACTGAAGCTTTCTTT.

This clonotype was observed a few times. V gene TRBV3-1 combines with J gene TRBJ2-2; 7 nucleotides line up with TRBD2. Germline CDR1 and CDR2: LGHDT and YNNKEL (reference sequence). The CDR3 runs 16 residues. With V trimmed by 4 bases and J by 0 bases, 5 bases remained unmatched. The CDR3 nucleotides are TGTGCCAGCAGCCCCGAGCGGGACGCGAACACCGGGGAGCTGTTTTTT. Protein sequence: CASSPERDANTGELFF.

Comments on this clonotype: At one end, the junction sequence differs from germline, possibly due to a read error. The chain recombines TRBV29-1 with TRBJ1-1, with 7 bases fitting TRBD1. The V gene's germline CDR1 is SQVTM and CDR2 ANQGSEA. This CDR3 is 14 amino acids long. The CDR3 nucleotides are TGCAGCGTTGGCGAGACAGGGTGGGACACTAAAGCTTTCTTT. It translates to CSVGETGWDTKAFF.

CDR3 sequence: CASRYPGLDLNIQYF. DNA for the CDR3: TGTGCCAGCAGATACCCGGGACTAGATTTGAACATTCAGTACTTC. The chain recombines TRBV11-2 with TRBJ2-4, with 8 bases fitting TRBD2. With 6 bases clipped from V and 7 bases from J, the junction kept 11 bases outside the gene matches. The CDR3 contains 15 residues. The germline CDR1 and CDR2 sequences are SGHAT and FQNNGV.

As for this clonotype: This may be a read error, as it is one base from a much larger clone. The chain links TRBV29-1 to TRBJ1-1; TRBD1 is a possible D gene (5 bases). The CDR3 covers 12 residues. V was pared by 7 bases and J by 4 bases, with 13 bases between. Per the germline V gene, CDR1 is SQVTM and CDR2 is ANQGSEA. The CDR3 DNA sequence: TGCAGCGCTACACAGGAAGGCACTGAAGCTTTCTTT. It encodes CSATQEGTEAFF. The whole variable domain, filled in from reference TRBV29-1 and TRBJ1-1, reads SAVISQKPSRDICQRGTSLTIQCQVDSQVTMMFWYRQQPGQSLTLIATANQGSEATYESGFVIDKFPISRPNLTFSTLTVSNMSPEDSSIYLCSATQEGTEAFFGQGTRLTVV.

A word on this clonotype: This may be a read error, as it is one base from a much larger clone. The chain combines TRBV6-2 or TRBV6-3 with TRBJ1-1; D gene ambiguous. Germline loops: CDR1 MNHEY, CDR2 SVGEGT. The CDR3 runs 13 residues. The V gene lost 8 bases and the J gene lost 4 bases, with 14 bases spanning the gap. The CDR3: CASGRYGGTEAFF. The CDR3 DNA follows: TGTGCCAGCGGCAGATATGGAGGCACTGAAGCTTTCTTT.

V usage is TRBV20-1 and J usage is TRBJ1-1; D remains ambiguous. V was trimmed by 4 bases and J by 0 bases, leaving 6 bases between them. Germline loops: CDR1 DFQATT, CDR2 SNEGSKA (reference sequence). The CDR3 covers 12 residues. The CDR3 DNA reads as TGCAGTGCTACTTACGTGAACACTGAAGCTTTCTTT. It is translated as CSATYVNTEAFF.

This clonotype showed up many times. This chain uses TRBV14 with TRBJ1-1; D gene ambiguous. Germline CDR1 reads SGHDN; CDR2 reads FVKESK. The CDR3 covers 15 residues. V dropped 4 bases and J dropped 1 base, with 13 bases sitting between them. The CDR3 bases are TGTGCCAGCAGCCCGTCGCAGGCGTGGAACACTGAAGCTTTCTTT. Protein product: CASSPSQAWNTEAFF.

This clonotype has only a few counts. The chain has TRBV29-1 and TRBJ1-2; 12 nucleotides match TRBD1. This CDR3 spans 15 amino acids. J lost 8 bases, V lost 0 bases, and 7 bases had no gene match. CDR1 is SQVTM and CDR2 is ANQGSEA in the germline V gene. The CDR3 here is CSVEEPGQGARGYTF. CDR3 nucleotides: TGCAGCGTTGAAGAGCCGGGACAGGGGGCGCGGGGCTACACCTTC. Together with reference TRBV29-1 and TRBJ1-2, the CDR3 gives the full variable domain: SAVISQKPSRDICQRGTSLTIQCQVDSQVTMMFWYRQQPGQSLTLIATANQGSEATYESGFVIDKFPISRPNLTFSTLTVSNMSPEDSSIYLCSVEEPGQGARGYTFGSGTRLTVV.

The genes are TRBV6-6 and TRBJ2-1; D may be TRBD1 or TRBD2 (6 bases each). The germline V gene has CDR1 MNHNY and CDR2 SVGAGI (reference sequence). The V end lost 11 bases, the J end lost 7 bases, and 15 bases lay between the germline ends. The CDR3 covers 12 residues. The CDR3 DNA follows: TGTGCCTCTCGGGGGCCGGGGAATGAGCAGTTCTTC. Translating gives CASRGPGNEQFF.

This clonotype appeared many times. The chain joins TRBV20-1 to TRBJ2-3, with D perhaps matching TRBD2 (6 bases). Between the trimmed V and J ends, which lost 0 bases and 0 bases, there was a span of 13 bases. There are 16 residues in the CDR3. CDR1 and CDR2 from the germline V gene are DFQATT and SNEGSKA (reference sequence). Here the CDR3 DNA reads TGCAGTGCTAGAGATGGGTGGGGGAGGAGCACAGATACGCAGTATTTT. It is translated as CSARDGWGRSTDTQYF.